These 14 T cell receptor beta chains came from one sample sequenced in a study of blood T cell repertoires in COVID-19. The table came from immunoSEQ multiplex PCR; TCRdb's copy has only in-frame clones and leaves some out. In the table there are 130,000 to 150,000 clones, 84% of which are singletons. The sample comprised peripheral blood. These receptors were collected from a man aged 60-69 years with active or convalescent COVID-19.

The chain is built from TRBV2 and TRBJ2-5; 10 bases line up with TRBD2. Germline assignment: CDR1 SNHLY and CDR2 FYNNEI. V gave up 3 bases and J gave up 3 bases; unmatched junction bases: 1. The CDR3 length is 14 residues. Here the CDR3 reads CASSDLAGEETQYF. CDR3 in DNA: TGTGCCAGCAGTGACCTAGCGGGAGAAGAGACCCAGTACTTC.

The J gene is TRBJ1-5, the V gene TRBV19; 10 bases match TRBD1. The CDR3 has 16 amino acids. The trim removed 5 bases at V and 2 bases at J, leaving 6 bases unmatched. Germline CDR1 LNHDA, CDR2 SQIVND (reference sequence). CDR3 nucleotide sequence: TGTGCCAGTAGTGTTGAGACAGGGGGCGGCAATCAGCCCCAGCATTTT. Protein product: CASSVETGGGNQPQHF.

This clone was observed a single time. The V and J genes are TRBV24-1 and TRBJ1-2, with 8 positions matching TRBD1. The junction had 9 bases not matched to a gene; V was cut back by 5 bases and J by 2 bases. Per the germline V gene, CDR1 is KGHDR and CDR2 is SFDVKD. This CDR3 is built from 16 residues. As DNA, the CDR3 is TGTGCCACCAGTGGGGTAGGGGCAGGGGGCAACTATGGCTACACCTTC. Translation gives CATSGVGAGGNYGYTF.

Turning to this clone: Other DNA sequences in the same sample also yield this CDR3. The DNA of the CDR3 is TGTGCCAGCAGTGAAGCGGGGAGGGGCACTGAAGCTTTCTTT. Its translation: CASSEAGRGTEAFF. The V call is TRBV6-1, the J call TRBJ1-1; weak D call: TRBD1 (5 bases). With 0 bases removed from V and 4 bases from J, the gap between germline ends came to 9 bases. Germline CDR1 is MNHNS and CDR2 is SASEGT. CDR3 length equals 14 residues.

The chain couples TRBV4-3 to TRBJ2-1; 9 bases are a match to TRBD2. The CDR3 runs 17 residues. The trim removed 5 bases at V and 0 bases at J, leaving 8 bases unmatched. Germline CDR1 is LGHNA and CDR2 is YSLEER. The DNA of the CDR3 is TGCGCCAGCAGCACACGACTAGCGGCGAGCTCCTACAATGAGCAGTTCTTC. Translated: CASSTRLAASSYNEQFF.

J is TRBJ1-4 and V is TRBV7-6; possibly TRBD1 for D (5 bases). Trimming took 5 bases from V and 4 from J, leaving 8 bases between them. The germline CDR1 and CDR2 sequences are SGHVS and FNYEAQ. The CDR3 has 13 residues. The CDR3 DNA is TGTGCCAGCAGCCCGGGACTTAATGAAAAACTGTTTTTT. Amino acid sequence: CASSPGLNEKLFF.

The chain employs TRBV5-1 and TRBJ1-5, with a tentative D call TRBD1 (5 bases). Germline CDR1 and CDR2: SGHRS and YFSETQ. CDR3 length: 15 residues. V was trimmed by 4 bases and J by 4 bases, leaving 15 bases between them. CDR3 sequence (DNA): TGCGCCAGCAGCGTGGGTCAGGGCCAAAATCAGCCCCAGCATTTT. This encodes CASSVGQGQNQPQHF. Full variable domain (rest looked up from reference TRBV5-1 and TRBJ1-5): KAGVTQTPRYLIKTRGQQVTLSCSPISGHRSVSWYQQTPGQGLQFLFEYFSETQRNKGNFPGRFSGRQFSNSRSEMNVSTLELGDSALYLCASSVGQGQNQPQHFGDGTRLSIL.

This chain joins TRBV10-3 and TRBJ1-1; perhaps TRBD1 as D (5 bases). The germline V gene encodes CDR1 ENHRY and CDR2 SYGVKD. Trimming pared 0 bases from V and 8 bases from J, leaving 13 bases between. The CDR3 runs to 14 residues. This CDR3 reads CAISESVRAIEAFF. CDR3 in DNA: TGTGCCATCAGTGAGTCGGTCAGGGCCATCGAAGCTTTCTTT.

This clone has just a few counts. The chain joins TRBV19 to TRBJ1-3, with TRBD1 as a possible D gene (6 bases). Germline CDR1 and CDR2: LNHDA and SQIVND (reference sequence). Trimming removed 0 bases at V and 1 base at J, with 7 bases between. The CDR3 is 15 amino acids. Written as DNA, the CDR3 is TGTGCCAGTAGTATAGAAGGACAGTCTGGAAACACCATATATTTT. Protein product: CASSIEGQSGNTIYF.

The table lists this clone with a few counts. The J gene is TRBJ2-1, the V gene TRBV5-1; possible D gene TRBD2, 6 bases. The CDR3 is 15 amino acids. From germline, CDR1 is SGHRS and CDR2 YFSETQ. V lost 0 bases to trimming and J lost 3 bases, with 10 bases between them. CDR3 residues: CASSLDVSGYNEQFF. For the CDR3, the DNA is TGCGCCAGCAGCTTGGATGTTAGCGGCTACAATGAGCAGTTCTTC.

The chain couples TRBV19 to TRBJ1-1; perhaps TRBD1 as D (6 bases). The V gene lost 4 bases and the J gene lost 7 bases, with 16 bases spanning the gap. CDR1 and CDR2 from the germline V gene are LNHDA and SQIVND (reference sequence). There are 14 residues in the CDR3. As DNA, the CDR3 is TGTGCCAGTAGTAGGAACAGGGAGTTGGGTGAAGCTTTCTTT. As protein: CASSRNRELGEAFF.

This clone turned up a few times. The gene calls are TRBV3-1 (or the pseudogene TRBV3-2) and TRBJ1-6; D call uncertain. V lost 2 bases, J lost 9 bases, and 20 bases lay in between. Germline loops: CDR1 LGHDT, CDR2 YNNKEL (reference sequence). There are 17 residues in the CDR3. The CDR3 DNA reads TGTGCCAGCAGCCAAACGGGCCGCTCGTCTAGCGGTTCACCCCTCCACTTT. Its translation: CASSQTGRSSSGSPLHF.

The chain carries TRBV4-1 and TRBJ1-6; D gene ambiguous. Germline CDR1 is MGHRA and CDR2 is YSYEKL. Trimming shortened V by 1 base and J by 11 bases, and 9 bases separated the two germline ends. The CDR3 totals 13 residues. CDR3 nucleotides: TGCGCCAGCAGCCAAGCCAAGGAGACACCCCTCCACTTT. It translates to CASSQAKETPLHF.

The V gene is TRBV6-5, the J gene TRBJ2-7; no reliable D call. V was trimmed by 6 bases and J by 2 bases, leaving 8 bases between them. Germline values: CDR1 MNHEY, CDR2 SVGAGI. The CDR3 extends over 12 amino acids. Here the CDR3 DNA reads TGTGCCAGCAGCCTTCCCCCCTACGAGCAGTACGTC. This translates into CASSLPPYEQYV.